The 2 T cell receptor beta chains below come from one sample, sequenced in a study of CD8 T cells in Susac syndrome. RNA amounts of about 0.45 to 1 ug underwent reverse transcription with random hexamers. Using its own MiXCR run on the immunoSEQ multiplex PCR reads, TCRdb lists one record per CDR3 protein. The sample yields 400,000 or so distinct CDR3 sequences, approximately 85% seen once. The sample comprised CD8+ T cells from PBMCs. These receptor sequences come from a human donor with multiple sclerosis.

The V call is TRBV27, the J call TRBJ2-3; D is undetermined. The CDR3 has 16 amino acids. The germline gives CDR1 MNHEY, CDR2 SMNVEV (reference sequence). V lost 10 bases to trimming and J lost 3 bases, with 23 bases between them. The CDR3 DNA reads as TGTGCCACCTCTGTGAAGGGATTAGGAAGGACAGATACGCAGTATTTT. It yields the protein CATSVKGLGRTDTQYF.

This chain links TRBV9 with TRBJ1-1, with a possible D match to TRBD1 (5 bases). Germline CDR1 is SGDLS and CDR2 is YYNGEE. CDR3 length: 15 residues. V gave up 2 bases and J gave up 7 bases, with 18 bases separating them. The CDR3 sequence is CASSVLEGQEFEAFF. As DNA, the CDR3 is TGTGCCAGCAGCGTCTTAGAGGGGCAGGAGTTTGAAGCTTTCTTT.